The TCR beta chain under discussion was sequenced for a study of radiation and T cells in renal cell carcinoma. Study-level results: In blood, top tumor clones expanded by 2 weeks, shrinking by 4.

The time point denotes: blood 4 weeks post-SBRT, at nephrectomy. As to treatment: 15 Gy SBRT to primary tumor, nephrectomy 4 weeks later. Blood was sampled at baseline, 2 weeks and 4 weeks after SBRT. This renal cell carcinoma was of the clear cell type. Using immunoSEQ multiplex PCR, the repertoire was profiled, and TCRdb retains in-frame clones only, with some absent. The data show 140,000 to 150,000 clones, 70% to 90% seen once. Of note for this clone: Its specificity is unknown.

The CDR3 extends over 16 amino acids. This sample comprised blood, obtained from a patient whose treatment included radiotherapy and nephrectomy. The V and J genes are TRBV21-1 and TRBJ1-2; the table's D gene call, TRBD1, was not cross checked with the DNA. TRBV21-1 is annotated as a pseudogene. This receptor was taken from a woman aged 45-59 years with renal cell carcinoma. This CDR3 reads CASSKERASGQWGYTF. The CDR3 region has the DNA TGTGCCAGCAGCAAAGAGAGGGCATCGGGACAGTGGGGCTACACCTTC.